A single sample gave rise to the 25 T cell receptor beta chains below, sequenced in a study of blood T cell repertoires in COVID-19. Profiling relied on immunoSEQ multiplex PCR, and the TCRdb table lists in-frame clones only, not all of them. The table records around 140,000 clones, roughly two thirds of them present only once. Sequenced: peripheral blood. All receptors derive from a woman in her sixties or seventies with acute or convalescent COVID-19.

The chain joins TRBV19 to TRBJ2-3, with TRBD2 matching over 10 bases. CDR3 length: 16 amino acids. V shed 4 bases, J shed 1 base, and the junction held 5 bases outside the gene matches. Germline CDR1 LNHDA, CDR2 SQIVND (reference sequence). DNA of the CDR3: TGTGCCAGTAGTAAAAGCGGGGGGGCCGGCACAGATACGCAGTATTTT. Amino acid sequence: CASSKSGGAGTDTQYF.

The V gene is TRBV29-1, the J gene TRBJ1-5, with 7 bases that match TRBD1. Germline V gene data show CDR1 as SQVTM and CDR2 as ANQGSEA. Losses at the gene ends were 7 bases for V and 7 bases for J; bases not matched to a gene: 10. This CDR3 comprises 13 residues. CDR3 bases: TGCAGCGCTTCCACAGGGGTGGAGCAGCCCCAGCATTTT. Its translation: CSASTGVEQPQHF.

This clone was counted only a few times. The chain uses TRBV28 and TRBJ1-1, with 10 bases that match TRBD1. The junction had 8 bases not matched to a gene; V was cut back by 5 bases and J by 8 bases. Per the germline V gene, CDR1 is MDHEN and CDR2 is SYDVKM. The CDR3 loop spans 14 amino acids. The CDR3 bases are TGTGCCAGCAGTCCCGCGGGGACAGGGGACGAAGCTTTCTTT. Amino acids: CASSPAGTGDEAFF.

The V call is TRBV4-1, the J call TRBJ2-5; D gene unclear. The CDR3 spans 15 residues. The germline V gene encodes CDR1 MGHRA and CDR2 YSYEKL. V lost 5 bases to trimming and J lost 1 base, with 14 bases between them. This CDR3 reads CASSATLYSQETQYF. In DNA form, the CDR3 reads TGCGCCAGCAGCGCAACGTTATACAGCCAAGAGACCCAGTACTTC.

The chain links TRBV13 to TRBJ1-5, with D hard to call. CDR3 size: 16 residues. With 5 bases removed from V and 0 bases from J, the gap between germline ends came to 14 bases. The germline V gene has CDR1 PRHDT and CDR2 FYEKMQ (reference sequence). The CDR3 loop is CASSGGEGYSNQPQHF. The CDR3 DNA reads TGTGCCAGCAGCGGCGGGGAAGGCTATAGCAATCAGCCCCAGCATTTT.

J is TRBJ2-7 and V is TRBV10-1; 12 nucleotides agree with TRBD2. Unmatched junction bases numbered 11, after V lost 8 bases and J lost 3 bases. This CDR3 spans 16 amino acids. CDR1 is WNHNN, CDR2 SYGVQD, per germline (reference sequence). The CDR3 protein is CASASSRTSGIYEQYF. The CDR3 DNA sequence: TGCGCCAGCGCCAGCTCCAGGACTAGCGGGATCTACGAGCAGTACTTC.

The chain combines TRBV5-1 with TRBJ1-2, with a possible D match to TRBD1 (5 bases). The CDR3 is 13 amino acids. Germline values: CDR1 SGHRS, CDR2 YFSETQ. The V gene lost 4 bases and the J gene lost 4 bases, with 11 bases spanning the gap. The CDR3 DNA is TGCGCCAGCAGCCCCGACAGAGTCTATGGCTACACCTTC. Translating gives CASSPDRVYGYTF.

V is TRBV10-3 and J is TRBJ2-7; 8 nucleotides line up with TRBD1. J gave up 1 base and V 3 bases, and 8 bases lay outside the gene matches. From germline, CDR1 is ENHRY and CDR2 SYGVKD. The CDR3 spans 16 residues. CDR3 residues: CAISDSFGTGSYEQYF. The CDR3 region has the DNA TGTGCCATCAGTGATAGTTTCGGGACAGGTTCCTACGAGCAGTACTTC.

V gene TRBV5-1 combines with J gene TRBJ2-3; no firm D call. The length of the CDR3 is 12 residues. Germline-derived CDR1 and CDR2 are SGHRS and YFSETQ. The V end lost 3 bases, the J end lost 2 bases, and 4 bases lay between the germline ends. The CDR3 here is CASSYNTDTQYF. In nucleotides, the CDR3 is TGCGCCAGCAGCTATAACACAGATACGCAGTATTTT.

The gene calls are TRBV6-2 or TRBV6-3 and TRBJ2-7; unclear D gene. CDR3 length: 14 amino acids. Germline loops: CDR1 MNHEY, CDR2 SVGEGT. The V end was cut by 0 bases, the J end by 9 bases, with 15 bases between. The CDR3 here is CASSYSKGGLRQYF. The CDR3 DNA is TGTGCCAGCAGTTACTCGAAAGGCGGTCTGAGGCAGTACTTC.

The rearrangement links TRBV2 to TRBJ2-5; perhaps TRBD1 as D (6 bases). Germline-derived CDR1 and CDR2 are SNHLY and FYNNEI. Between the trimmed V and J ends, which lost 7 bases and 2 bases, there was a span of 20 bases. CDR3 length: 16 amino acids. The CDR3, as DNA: TGTGCCAGCAAAATGTCTACCGGGACAACACAAGAGACCCAGTACTTC. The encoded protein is CASKMSTGTTQETQYF.

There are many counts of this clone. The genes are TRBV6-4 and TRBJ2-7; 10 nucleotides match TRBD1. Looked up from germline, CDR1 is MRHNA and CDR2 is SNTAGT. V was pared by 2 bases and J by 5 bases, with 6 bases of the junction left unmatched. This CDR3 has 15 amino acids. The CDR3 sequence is CASSDPRTGGNEQYF. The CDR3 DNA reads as TGTGCCAGCAGTGACCCGCGGACAGGGGGGAACGAGCAGTACTTC.

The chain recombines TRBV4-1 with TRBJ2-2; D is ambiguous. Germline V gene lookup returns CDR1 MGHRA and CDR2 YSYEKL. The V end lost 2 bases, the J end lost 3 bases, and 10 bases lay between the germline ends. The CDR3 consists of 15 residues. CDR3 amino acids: CASSQIITDTGELFF. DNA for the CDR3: TGCGCCAGCAGCCAAATCATTACAGACACCGGGGAGCTGTTTTTT.

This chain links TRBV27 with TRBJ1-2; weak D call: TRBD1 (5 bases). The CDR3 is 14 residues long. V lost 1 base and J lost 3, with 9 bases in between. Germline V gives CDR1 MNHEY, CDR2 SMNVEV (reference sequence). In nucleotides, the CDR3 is TGTGCCAGCAGTTTATACCCGACAGACTATGGCTACACCTTC. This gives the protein CASSLYPTDYGYTF.

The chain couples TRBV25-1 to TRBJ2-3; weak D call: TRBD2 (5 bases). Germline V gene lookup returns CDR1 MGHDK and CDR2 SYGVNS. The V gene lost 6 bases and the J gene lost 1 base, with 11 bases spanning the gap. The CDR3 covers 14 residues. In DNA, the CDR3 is TGTGCCAGCAGGAGGGTGGGAGGCACAGATACGCAGTATTTT. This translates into CASRRVGGTDTQYF.

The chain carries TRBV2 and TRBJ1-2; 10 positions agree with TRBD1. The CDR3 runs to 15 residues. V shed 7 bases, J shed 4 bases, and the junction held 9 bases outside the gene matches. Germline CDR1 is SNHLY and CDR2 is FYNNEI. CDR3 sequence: CASKLTGGVGYGYTF. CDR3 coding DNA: TGTGCCAGCAAACTGACAGGGGGCGTCGGCTATGGCTACACCTTC. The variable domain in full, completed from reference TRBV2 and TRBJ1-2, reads EPEVTQTPSHQVTQMGQEVILRCVPISNHLYFYWYRQILGQKVEFLVSFYNNEISEKSEIFDDQFSVERPDGSNFTLKIRSTKLEDSAMYFCASKLTGGVGYGYTFGSGTRLTVV.

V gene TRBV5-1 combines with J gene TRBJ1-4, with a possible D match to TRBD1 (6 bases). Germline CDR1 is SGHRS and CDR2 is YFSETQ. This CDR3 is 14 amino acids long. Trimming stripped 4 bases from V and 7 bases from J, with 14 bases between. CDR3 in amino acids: CASSLQGSGEKLFF. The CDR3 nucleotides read TGCGCCAGCAGCCTACAGGGCTCGGGTGAAAAACTGTTTTTT.

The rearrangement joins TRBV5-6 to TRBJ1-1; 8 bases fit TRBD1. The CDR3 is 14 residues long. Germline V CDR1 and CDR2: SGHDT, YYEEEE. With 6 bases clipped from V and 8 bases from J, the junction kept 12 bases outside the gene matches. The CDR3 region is CASINYRGKAEAFF. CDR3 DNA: TGTGCCAGCATCAACTACAGGGGGAAGGCCGAAGCTTTCTTT. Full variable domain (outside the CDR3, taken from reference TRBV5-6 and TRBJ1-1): DAGVTQSPTHLIKTRGQQVTLRCSPKSGHDTVSWYQQALGQGPQFIFQYYEEEERQRGNFPDRFSGHQFPNYSSELNVNALLLGDSALYLCASINYRGKAEAFFGQGTRLTVV.

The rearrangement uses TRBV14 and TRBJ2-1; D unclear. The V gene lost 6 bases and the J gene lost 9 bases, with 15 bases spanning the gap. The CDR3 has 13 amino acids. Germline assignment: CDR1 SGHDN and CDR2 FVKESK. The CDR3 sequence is CASSPQKYGEQFF. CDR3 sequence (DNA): TGTGCCAGCAGTCCTCAGAAATATGGTGAGCAGTTCTTC.

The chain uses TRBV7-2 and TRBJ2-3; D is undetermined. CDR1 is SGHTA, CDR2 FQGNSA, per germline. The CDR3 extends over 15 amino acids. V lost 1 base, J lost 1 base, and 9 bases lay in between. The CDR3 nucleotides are TGTGCCAGCAGCTTAGAAGCACTCGGCACAGATACGCAGTATTTT. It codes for CASSLEALGTDTQYF.

This CDR3 is CASSFGLSYEQYF. As DNA, the CDR3 is TGTGCCAGCAGTTTTGGGCTTTCCTACGAGCAGTACTTC. The V call is TRBV12-3 or TRBV12-4, the J call TRBJ2-7; D not certain. V was shortened by 3 bases and J by 1 base, with 7 bases between the two germline ends. The CDR3 is made up of 13 amino acids.

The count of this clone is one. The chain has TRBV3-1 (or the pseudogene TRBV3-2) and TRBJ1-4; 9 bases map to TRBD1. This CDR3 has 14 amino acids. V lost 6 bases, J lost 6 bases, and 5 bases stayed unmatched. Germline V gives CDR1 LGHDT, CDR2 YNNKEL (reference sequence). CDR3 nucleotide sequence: TGTGCCAGCAGTCCGGGACAGGGCTATGAAAAACTGTTTTTT. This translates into CASSPGQGYEKLFF.

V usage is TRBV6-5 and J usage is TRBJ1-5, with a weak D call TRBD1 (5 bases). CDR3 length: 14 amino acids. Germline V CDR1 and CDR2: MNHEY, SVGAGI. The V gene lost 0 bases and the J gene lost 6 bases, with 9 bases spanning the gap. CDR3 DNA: TGTGCCAGCAGTTACTCGCCAGGGATTCAGCCCCAGCATTTT. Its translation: CASSYSPGIQPQHF.

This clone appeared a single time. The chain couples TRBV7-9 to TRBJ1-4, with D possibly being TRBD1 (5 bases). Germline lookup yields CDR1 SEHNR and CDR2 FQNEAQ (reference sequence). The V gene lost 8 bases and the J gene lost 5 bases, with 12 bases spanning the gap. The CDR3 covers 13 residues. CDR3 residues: CASVKTENEKLFF. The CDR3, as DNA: TGTGCCAGCGTCAAGACAGAAAATGAAAAACTGTTTTTT. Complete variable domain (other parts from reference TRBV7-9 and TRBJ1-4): DTGVSQNPRHKITKRGQNVTFRCDPISEHNRLYWYRQTLGQGPEFLTYFQNEAQLEKSRLLSDRFSAERPKGSFSTLEIQRTEQGDSAMYLCASVKTENEKLFFGSGTQLSVL.

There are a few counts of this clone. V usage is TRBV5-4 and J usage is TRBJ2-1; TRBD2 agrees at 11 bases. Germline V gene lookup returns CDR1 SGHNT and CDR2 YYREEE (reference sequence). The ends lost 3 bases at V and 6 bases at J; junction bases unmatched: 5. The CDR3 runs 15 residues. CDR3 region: CASSSGTSGPNEQFF. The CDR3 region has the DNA TGTGCCAGCAGCTCCGGGACTAGCGGACCCAATGAGCAGTTCTTC.